The clone carrying this T cell receptor (beta chain) was found once. Its antigen is unknown. The data were obtained in a study of post-analysis software for immune sequencing data. Whole-study context: The patients showed relapsing-remitting, secondary progressive and progressive-relapsing multiple sclerosis courses. General observations from the study: Four to six TRBV segments appeared more often in patients than in controls, and TRBV5-6, TRBV5-1 and TRBV20-1 were among these. Patients with multiple sclerosis recorded significantly lower normalized Chao1 diversity than controls, the study found. Co-batched samples clustered tightly together by F measure.

Tagging with unique molecular identifiers was a feature of the TCR beta cDNA libraries. TCRdb itself ran the PCR reads through MiXCR, one entry per CDR3 protein. The table records roughly 800,000 distinct CDR3 sequences, 46% of them present only once. V was pared by 9 bases and J by 7 bases, with 9 bases of the junction left unmatched. CDR1 and CDR2 from the germline V gene are ENHRY and SYGVKD. This CDR3 has 13 amino acids. J is TRBJ1-2 and V is TRBV10-3; 9 positions agree with TRBD1. The origin of this receptor is a girl aged 10 to 17 with multiple sclerosis. Sequenced material: blood. CDR3 bases: TGTGCCATTAGGACAGGGGACGGTGTTGGCTACACCTTC. Translation gives CAIRTGDGVGYTF.